What follows describes a single T cell receptor (beta chain). Its target is unknown. The source of the sample is a study of CD4+ T cells in melanoma. V shed 6 bases and J 5 bases; nucleotides not matched to a gene: 4. This CDR3 is built from 13 residues. Germline CDR1 and CDR2: MDHEN and SYDVKM. Study findings and constraints: A reported correlation linked neoantigen-specific CD4+ T cells to CD8+, macrophage and B cell function. In melanoma, neoantigen-specific CD4+ T cells reportedly differed in differentiation state.

Clones were read by immunoSEQ multiplex PCR, and TCRdb kept only the in-frame ones, dropping some. The top ten hold about 10% of the sample, which has approximately 3,700 clones, around 73% seen once. This chain links TRBV28 with TRBJ1-2; TRBD1 matches at 9 bases. This receptor was taken from a human donor with melanoma. The sequencing input was tumor tissue. The CDR3 nucleotides are TGTGCCAGCAGGGGGACAGGGAGGTATGGCTACACCTTC. Translating gives CASRGTGRYGYTF.